Sequencing of this TCR beta chain was carried out in a study of control samples from healthy donors and cancer patients. Sequencing used immunoSEQ multiplex PCR; TCRdb keeps in-frame clones, though not all of them. The sample lists 110,000 or so clones; more than 85% were seen once. Losses at the gene ends were 1 base for V and 11 bases for J; bases not matched to a gene: 8. This CDR3 is 14 amino acids long. The germline CDR1 and CDR2 sequences are MNHEY and SVGEGT. The clonotype comes from a woman between 50 and 59 years old in good health. Sequencing was carried out using blood. The chain is built from TRBV6-2 or TRBV6-3 and TRBJ1-1, with 9 bases aligning to TRBD1. This CDR3 reads CASSYFPGQGNAFF. CDR3 DNA sequence: TGTGCCAGCAGTTACTTTCCGGGACAGGGTAACGCTTTCTTT.